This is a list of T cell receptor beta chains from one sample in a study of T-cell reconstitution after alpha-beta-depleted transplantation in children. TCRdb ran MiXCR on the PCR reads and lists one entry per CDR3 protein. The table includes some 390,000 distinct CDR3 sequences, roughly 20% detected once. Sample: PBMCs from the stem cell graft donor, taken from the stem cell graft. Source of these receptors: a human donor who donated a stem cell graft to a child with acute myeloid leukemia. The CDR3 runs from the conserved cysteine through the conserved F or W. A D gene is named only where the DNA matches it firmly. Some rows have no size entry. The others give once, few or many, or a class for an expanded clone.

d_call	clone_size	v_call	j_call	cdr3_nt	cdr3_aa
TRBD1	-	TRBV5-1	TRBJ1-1	TGCGCCAGCAGTACTGACAGGGTCACTGAAGCTTTCTTT	CASSTDRVTEAFF
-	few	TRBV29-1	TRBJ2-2	TGCAGCTCATTGACAGGGAACACCGGGGAGCTGTTTTTT	CSSLTGNTGELFF
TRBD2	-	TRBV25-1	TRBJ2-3	TGTGCCAGCAGTATCCTCGGGACTAGCGGGAGGACAGATACGCAGTATTTT	CASSILGTSGRTDTQYF
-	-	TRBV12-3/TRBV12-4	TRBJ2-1	TGTGCCAGCAGTTTTGACATGGTTGAGCAGTTCTTC	CASSFDMVEQFF
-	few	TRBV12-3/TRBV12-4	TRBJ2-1	TGTGCCAGCAGTTTACCTCTGACTAACTCCTACAATGAGCAGTTCTTC	CASSLPLTNSYNEQFF
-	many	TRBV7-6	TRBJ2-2	TGTGCCAGCAGCTTATTGTCCGCAACGTCCGGGGAGCTGTTTTTT	CASSLLSATSGELFF
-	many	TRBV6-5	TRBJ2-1	TGTGCCAGCAGTTACTCCATTCTCAATGAGCAGTTCTTC	CASSYSILNEQFF
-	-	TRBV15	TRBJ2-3	TGTGCCACCAGCAGAGAAAGGTCGGTTGCTAGCACAGATACGCAGTATTTT	CATSRERSVASTDTQYF
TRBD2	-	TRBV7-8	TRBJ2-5	TGTGCCAGCAGCTTACTAGCGGGAGAGATCCTGGGGGAGACCCAGTACTTC	CASSLLAGEILGETQYF
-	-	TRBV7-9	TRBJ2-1	TGTGCCAGCAGCTCGAACAAATACAGGGTGGGAAATGAGCAGTTCTTC	CASSSNKYRVGNEQFF
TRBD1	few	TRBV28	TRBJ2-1	TGTGCCTCGGTCCCGGGACAGGGATGGGGTGAGCAGTTCTTC	CASVPGQGWGEQFF
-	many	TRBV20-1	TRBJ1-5	TGCAGTGCTAGCCCTGGACAGTATGGCAATCAGCCCCAGCATTTT	CSASPGQYGNQPQHF
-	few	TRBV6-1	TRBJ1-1	TGTGCCAGCAGTCCCCGGGACACGGACACTGAAGCTTTCTTT	CASSPRDTDTEAFF
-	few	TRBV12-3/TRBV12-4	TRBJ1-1	TGTGCCAGCAGTTTAAGTGGCAGTTTGAACACTGAAGCTTTCTTT	CASSLSGSLNTEAFF
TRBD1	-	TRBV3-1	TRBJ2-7	TGTGCCAGCAGCCGGGGGACAGGGAATTTCTACGAGCAGTACTTC	CASSRGTGNFYEQYF
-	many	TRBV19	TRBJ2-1	TGTGCCAGTAGTCCACTCGCGCTGGGGCCCCGCTCCTACAATGAGCAGTTCTTC	CASSPLALGPRSYNEQFF
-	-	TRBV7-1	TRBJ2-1	TGTGCCAGCAGCTCACCCTCCGGGACAAGGGACCTCACCGAAGGTTACAATGAGCAGTTCTTC	CASSSPSGTRDLTEGYNEQFF
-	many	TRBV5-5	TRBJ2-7	TGTGCCAGCAGCTTGGATGAGAATTCCTACGAGCAGTACTTC	CASSLDENSYEQYF
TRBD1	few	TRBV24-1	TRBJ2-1	TGTGCCACCAGTGATGACAGGGGGGTCCCCTACAATGAGCAGTTCTTC	CATSDDRGVPYNEQFF
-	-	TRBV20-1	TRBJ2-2	TGCAGTGCTCCCCGAGGGGCGAACACCGGGGAGCTGTTTTTT	CSAPRGANTGELFF
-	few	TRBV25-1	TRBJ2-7	TGTGCCAGCAGTGCCGCAGGAAATTGGTCCTACGAGCAGTACTTC	CASSAAGNWSYEQYF
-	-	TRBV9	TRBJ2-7	TGTGCCAGCAGCGTAGGGTGGACAGCCTTATACGAGCAGTACTTC	CASSVGWTALYEQYF
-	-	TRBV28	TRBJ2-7	TGTGCCAGCAGTCTTTTTGGGGGGCCTACAGGGGCCGTCTACGAGCAGTACTTC	CASSLFGGPTGAVYEQYF
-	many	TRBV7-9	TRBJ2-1	TGTGCCAGCAGCTTAGTTCGGGGGACCTCACACAATGAGCAGTTCTTC	CASSLVRGTSHNEQFF
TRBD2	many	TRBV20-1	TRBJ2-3	TGCAGTCCGGGTGGGGGACTAGTCTTAAGCACAGATACGCAGTATTTT	CSPGGGLVLSTDTQYF
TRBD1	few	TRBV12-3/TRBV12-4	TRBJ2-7	TGTGCCAGCAGTTTAGCGCTTGGACAGGTATACGAGCAGTACTTC	CASSLALGQVYEQYF
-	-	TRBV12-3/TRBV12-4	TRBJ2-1	TGTGCCAGCAGTCTATATAACAATGAGCAGTTCTTC	CASSLYNNEQFF
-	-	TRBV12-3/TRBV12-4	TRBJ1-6	TGTGCCAGCGGACCCAGAGTGGCATCACCCCTCCACTTT	CASGPRVASPLHF
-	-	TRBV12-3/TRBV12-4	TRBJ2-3	TGTGCCAGCAGTTCTAACCCCCGGGAGCCCACAGATACGCAGTATTTT	CASSSNPREPTDTQYF